Below are 8 T cell receptor beta chains sequenced from a single sample in a study of blood T cell repertoires in COVID-19. Produced via immunoSEQ multiplex PCR; TCRdb's table is partial and in-frame only. The sample includes fewer than 150,000 clones, about 86% of them seen just once. The sequencing input was peripheral blood. These receptors all come from a woman between 40 and 50 years old with acute or convalescent COVID-19.

V is TRBV20-1 and J is TRBJ1-2; 7 bases fit TRBD1. The CDR3 is 11 amino acids. Germline loops: CDR1 DFQATT, CDR2 SNEGSKA (reference sequence). V shed 6 bases and J 7 bases; nucleotides not matched to a gene: 5. The CDR3 DNA reads TGCAGTGCGCCCCACAGGGGTGGCTACACCTTC. This codes for CSAPHRGGYTF.

J is TRBJ1-3 and V is TRBV6-2 or TRBV6-3; D is perhaps TRBD1 (6 bases). Trimming removed 2 bases at V and 0 bases at J, with 11 bases between. The CDR3 length is 16 residues. Per the germline V gene, CDR1 is MNHEY and CDR2 is SVGEGT. CDR3 loop: CASSYRTVNSGNTIYF. In nucleotides, the CDR3 is TGTGCCAGCAGTTACCGGACAGTGAACTCTGGAAACACCATATATTTT.

V is TRBV3-1 (or the pseudogene TRBV3-2) and J is TRBJ1-1; 7 bases match TRBD1. Trimming at V came to 1 base and at J to 1 base, leaving 9 bases not matched to a gene. There are 17 residues in the CDR3. Germline V lookup: CDR1 LGHDT, CDR2 YNNKEL (reference sequence). CDR3 nucleotides: TGTGCCAGCAGCCAAGCGTCCTCAGGGGGGAAGAACACTGAAGCTTTCTTT. Encoded protein: CASSQASSGGKNTEAFF.

The chain has TRBV28 and TRBJ1-1, with 7 bases fitting TRBD1. The CDR3 has 11 residues. Unmatched junction bases numbered 2, after V lost 2 bases and J lost 11 bases. Germline-derived CDR1 and CDR2 are MDHEN and SYDVKM. CDR3 loop: CASSLTGEAFF. As DNA, the CDR3 is TGTGCCAGCAGTTTAACAGGGGAGGCTTTCTTT.

The chain couples TRBV11-2 to TRBJ2-3; tentative D call: TRBD1 (5 bases). This CDR3 spans 16 amino acids. The V gene's germline CDR1 is SGHAT and CDR2 FQNNGV. V gave up 1 base and J gave up 2 bases, with 13 bases separating them. CDR3 DNA sequence: TGTGCCAGCAGCTTAGTTCCGAGACAGCCCACAGATACGCAGTATTTT. As protein: CASSLVPRQPTDTQYF.

This sequence joins TRBV6-6 and TRBJ1-1; D gene uncertain. Between the trimmed V and J ends, which lost 6 bases and 4 bases, there was a span of 18 bases. This CDR3 region has 15 residues. Germline assignment: CDR1 MNHNY and CDR2 SVGAGI (reference sequence). The CDR3 DNA reads as TGTGCCAGCAGGGCAAGTGGATTGTGGAGCACTGAAGCTTTCTTT. As protein: CASRASGLWSTEAFF.

This clone was observed once. This chain uses TRBV3-1 (or the pseudogene TRBV3-2) with TRBJ1-5, with D perhaps TRBD1 (5 bases). The CDR3 is 14 amino acids. Trimming removed 0 bases from V and 6 bases from J, with 9 bases in between. Germline CDR1 and CDR2: LGHDT and YNNKEL (reference sequence). The CDR3 bases are TGTGCCAGCAGCCAAGAGGGACTTATTCAGCCCCAGCATTTT. It is translated as CASSQEGLIQPQHF.

V and J are TRBV5-1 and TRBJ1-1; the D gene is possibly TRBD1 (5 bases). The CDR3 extends over 14 amino acids. Trimming stripped 3 bases from V and 2 bases from J, with 11 bases between. Germline V CDR1 and CDR2: SGHRS, YFSETQ. The CDR3 nucleotides read TGCGCCAGCAGCTGGGGCAGGGTCAACACTGAAGCTTTCTTT. Its translation: CASSWGRVNTEAFF.